The 6 T cell receptor beta chains given below trace back to one sample, sequenced in a study of regulatory T cells in long-lasting Graves disease. Building the TCR beta libraries relied on iRepertoire HTBI primers, and CDR3 regions underwent Arm-PCR. In TCRdb, the multiplex PCR reads were re-called with MiXCR into one record per CDR3 protein. Here the sample spans around 400,000 distinct CDR3 sequences, about 21% being singletons. Described time point: persistent/refractory GD, antithyroid drugs over 5 years with positive TRAb. From PBMCs, RNA was extracted and then used to make the TCR library. This specimen consisted of peripheral blood mononuclear cells (PBMCs), obtained when the disease was refractory, from a patient treated with antithyroid drugs. The receptors originated from a female donor with Graves disease.

This clonotype has more than one count but fewer than ten. This sequence joins TRBV14 and TRBJ1-1; 7 positions match TRBD1. The V and J ends lost 3 bases and 5 bases, in that order; junction bases with no gene match: 12. The length of the CDR3 is 16 residues. Germline CDR1 and CDR2: SGHDN and FVKESK. The DNA of the CDR3 is TGTGCCAGCAGCCACATGGACAGGCCCCTGCGGACTGAAGCTTTCTTT. It translates to CASSHMDRPLRTEAFF.

The chain combines TRBV6-4 with TRBJ2-2, with TRBD1 identical over 7 bases. The trim removed 6 bases at V and 7 bases at J, leaving 11 bases unmatched. Germline lookup yields CDR1 MRHNA and CDR2 SNTAGT. CDR3 length: 15 residues. This CDR3 reads CASSDGDREHGELFF. The CDR3 nucleotides read TGTGCCAGCAGCGATGGAGACAGGGAACACGGGGAGCTGTTTTTT.

The chain carries TRBV2 and TRBJ2-1; D uncertain. This CDR3 has 13 residues. Trimming cost V 2 bases and J 1 base, with 3 bases left between them. Germline assignment: CDR1 SNHLY and CDR2 FYNNEI. CDR3 nucleotide sequence: TGTGCCAGCAGTGAACAGTCCTACAATGAGCAGTTCTTC. It encodes CASSEQSYNEQFF. Supplemented by reference TRBV2 and TRBJ2-1, the full variable domain reads EPEVTQTPSHQVTQMGQEVILRCVPISNHLYFYWYRQILGQKVEFLVSFYNNEISEKSEIFDDQFSVERPDGSNFTLKIRSTKLEDSAMYFCASSEQSYNEQFFGPGTRLTVL.

This clonotype showed up many times. The chain combines TRBV28 with TRBJ2-7; D is uncertain. Trimming pared 2 bases from V and 3 bases from J, leaving 11 bases between. The CDR3 consists of 14 residues. The germline V gene has CDR1 MDHEN and CDR2 SYDVKM. CDR3 sequence (DNA): TGTGCCAGCAGTTTAAGAGCCACGGGCTACGAGCAGTACTTC. Translation gives CASSLRATGYEQYF.

The chain employs TRBV10-3 and TRBJ2-1, with 10 positions matching TRBD2. CDR1 ENHRY and CDR2 SYGVKD come from the germline V gene. The J segment lost 7 bases and the V segment lost 4 bases, leaving 4 bases of the junction unmatched. The length of the CDR3 is 14 residues. CDR3 in DNA: TGTGCCATCAGTGTTAGGACTAGCGGAAATGAGCAGTTCTTC. This gives the protein CAISVRTSGNEQFF.

This clonotype occurred a few times. The chain has TRBV4-2 and TRBJ1-1, with D possibly matching TRBD1 (6 bases). Germline lookup yields CDR1 LGHNA and CDR2 YNFKEQ. V lost 0 bases, J lost 5 bases, and 13 bases lay in between. This CDR3 is built from 15 residues. CDR3 sequence (DNA): TGTGCCAGCAGCCAAGAATTGGGGGCAGGGACTGAAGCTTTCTTT. Its protein product is CASSQELGAGTEAFF.